These 6 T cell receptor beta chains share one sample of origin, sequenced in a study of T cell responses to AZD1222 COVID-19 vaccine. TCRdb keeps only in-frame clones here, not all; method: immunoSEQ multiplex PCR. There are some 150,000 clones in the sample; roughly 86% occur only once, and 5% to 6% lies in the top ten. The specimen was peripheral blood, collected 28 days after the second AZD1222 dose. The receptors here all came from an adult who received the AZD1222 COVID-19 vaccine.

The J gene is TRBJ1-3, the V gene TRBV18; D remains ambiguous. With 0 bases removed from V and 0 bases from J, the gap between germline ends came to 12 bases. Germline V gene sequence: CDR1 KGHSH, CDR2 LQKENI. The CDR3 is 17 residues long. CDR3 loop: CASSPPPAASSGNTIYF. The CDR3, as DNA: TGTGCCAGCTCACCACCGCCGGCAGCCAGCTCTGGAAACACCATATATTTT. Combining the CDR3 with reference TRBV18 and TRBJ1-3 gives the whole variable domain NAGVMQNPRHLVRRRGQEARLRCSPMKGHSHVYWYRQLPEEGLKFMVYLQKENIIDESGMPKERFSAEFPKEGPSILRIQQVVRGDSAAYFCASSPPPAASSGNTIYFGEGSWLTVV.

The rearrangement links TRBV2 to TRBJ1-2; the D gene is possibly TRBD1 (5 bases). The CDR3 is made up of 14 amino acids. Trimming shortened V by 2 bases and J by 4 bases, and 11 bases separated the two germline ends. Germline V gene lookup returns CDR1 SNHLY and CDR2 FYNNEI. CDR3 sequence reads: CASSEWEGVYGYTF. The CDR3 nucleotides read TGTGCCAGCAGTGAATGGGAAGGGGTCTATGGCTACACCTTC.

The table lists this clone with a few counts. V and J are TRBV24-1 and TRBJ2-1; the D call may be TRBD1 or TRBD2 (5 bases each). Germline V gene lookup returns CDR1 KGHDR and CDR2 SFDVKD. V was cut by 5 bases and J by 6 bases, with 13 bases left in between. The CDR3 runs to 14 residues. CDR3 bases: TGTGCCACCAGTGTAAGGGGCGCGGGCAATGAGCAGTTCTTC. It specifies CATSVRGAGNEQFF.

This sequence joins TRBV19 and TRBJ1-5; 9 nucleotides align to TRBD1. CDR1 and CDR2 from the germline V gene are LNHDA and SQIVND (reference sequence). CDR3 length equals 16 residues. J gave up 5 bases and V 4 bases, and 9 bases lay outside the gene matches. The CDR3 DNA reads TGTGCCAGTAGTAATCGGGAACAGGGGGCATATCAGCCCCAGCATTTT. Translating it yields CASSNREQGAYQPQHF.

V gene TRBV18 combines with J gene TRBJ2-3; D remains ambiguous. Germline CDR1 reads KGHSH; CDR2 reads LQKENI. CDR3 length: 13 residues. V lost 5 bases to trimming and J lost 6 bases, with 12 bases between them. CDR3 protein: CASSVNLRDTQYF. For the CDR3, the DNA is TGTGCCAGCTCAGTGAACCTCAGGGATACGCAGTATTTT.

V is TRBV18 and J is TRBJ2-7, with TRBD2 matching 7 bases. The length of the CDR3 is 17 residues. V shed 2 bases and J 2 bases; nucleotides not matched to a gene: 12. Germline CDR1 and CDR2: KGHSH and LQKENI. CDR3 sequence (DNA): TGTGCCAGCTCACCAGGGGCCGGGTTAGCGGGTCCCTACGAGCAGTACTTC. Protein sequence: CASSPGAGLAGPYEQYF.